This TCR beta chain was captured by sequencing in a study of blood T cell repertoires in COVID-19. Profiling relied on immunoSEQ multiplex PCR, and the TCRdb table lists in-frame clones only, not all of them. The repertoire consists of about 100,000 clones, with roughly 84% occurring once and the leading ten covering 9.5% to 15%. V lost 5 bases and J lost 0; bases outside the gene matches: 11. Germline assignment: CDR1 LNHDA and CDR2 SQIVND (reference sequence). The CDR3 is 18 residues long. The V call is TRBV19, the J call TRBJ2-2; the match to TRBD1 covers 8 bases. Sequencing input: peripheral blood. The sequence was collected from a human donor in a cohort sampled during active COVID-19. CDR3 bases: TGTGCCAGTAGTGGAACCGACAGGGGCCCGTCGAACACCGGGGAGCTGTTTTTT. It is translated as CASSGTDRGPSNTGELFF.